The T cell receptor (beta chain) described here comes from a study of CD8+CD57+ T cells in acquired aplastic anemia. General study findings and limits: Sharing between patients and controls was observed for 25 to 30 CD8+ CDR3 sequences.

Germline CDR1 reads SGHNT; CDR2 reads YYREEE (reference sequence). The CDR3 length is 15 residues. Selection for sequencing was limited to patients who had shown CD8+CD57+ cell expansion by flow cytometry. To note about this clonotype: Its antigen is as yet unknown. The junction shows a germline mismatch at one end, possibly a read error.

Genomic DNA constituted the template upon which TCR beta VDJ and CDR3 profiling was performed. In TCRdb, the reads were re-called with MiXCR into one record per CDR3 protein. The sample contains some 150,000 distinct CDR3 sequences, 47% of which appear only once. The sample taken for sequencing was sorted CD4+, CD8+, or CD8+CD57+ T cells (not recorded which) from PBMCs. This TCR derives from a human donor with aplastic anemia. This sequence joins TRBV5-4 and TRBJ2-7; tentative D call: TRBD2 (6 bases). CDR3 in DNA: TGTCCCAGCAGCTTGGCCGGGACTGGTACCTACGAGCAGTACTTC. Amino acid sequence: CPSSLAGTGTYEQYF.